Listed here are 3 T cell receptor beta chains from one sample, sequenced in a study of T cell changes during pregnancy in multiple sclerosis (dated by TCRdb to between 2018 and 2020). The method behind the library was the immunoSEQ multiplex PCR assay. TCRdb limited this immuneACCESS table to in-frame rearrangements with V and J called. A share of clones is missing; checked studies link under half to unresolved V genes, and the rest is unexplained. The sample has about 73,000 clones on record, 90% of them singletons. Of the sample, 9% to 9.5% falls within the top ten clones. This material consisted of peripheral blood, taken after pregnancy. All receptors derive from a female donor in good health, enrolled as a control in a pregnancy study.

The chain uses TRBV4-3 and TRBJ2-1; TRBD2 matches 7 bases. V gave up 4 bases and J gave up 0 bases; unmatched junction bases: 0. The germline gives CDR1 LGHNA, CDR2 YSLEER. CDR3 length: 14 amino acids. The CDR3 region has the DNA TGCGCCAGCAGCCCGGGGGGCTCCTACAATGAGCAGTTCTTC. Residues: CASSPGGSYNEQFF.

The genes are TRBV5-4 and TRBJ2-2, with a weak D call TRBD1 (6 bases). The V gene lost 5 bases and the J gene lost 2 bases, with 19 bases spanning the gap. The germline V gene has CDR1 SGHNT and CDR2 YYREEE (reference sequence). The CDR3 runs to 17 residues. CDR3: CASSFHSQGRNTGELFF. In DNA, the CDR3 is TGTGCCAGCAGTTTTCACTCTCAGGGGCGAAACACCGGGGAGCTGTTTTTT.

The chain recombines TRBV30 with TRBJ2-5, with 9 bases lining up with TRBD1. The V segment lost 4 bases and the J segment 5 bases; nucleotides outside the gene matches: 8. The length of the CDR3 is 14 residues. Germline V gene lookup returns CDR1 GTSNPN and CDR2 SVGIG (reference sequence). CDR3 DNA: TGTGCCTGGAATCGAGACAGGGGGACCGAGACCCAGTACTTC. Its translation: CAWNRDRGTETQYF.